The sequence of this T cell receptor (beta chain) was determined in a study of blood T cell repertoires in COVID-19. The wider study: The origin of the acute and convalescent COVID-19 samples was the United States, Italy and Spain. T cells, B-cell-depleted T cells, or PBMCs provided the cDNA or gDNA that served as material.

Enrolment of Seattle patients took place during active infection, and they were followed longitudinally. As handled by the study authors: Estimation of nucleated cell counts was performed using reference gene primer amplification. Clones were sequenced by immunoSEQ multiplex PCR, and TCRdb holds only the in-frame ones, with some missing. Clone size and the V and J calls come from that table; the DNA yielded D and trimming. The sample has 300,000 to 400,000 clones; 80% to 90% are singletons. The sample consisted of peripheral blood. This TCR came from a woman between 50 and 59 years old with COVID-19, enrolled during active disease.

The CDR3 region is CASSLPGTGGLAYEQYF. Here the CDR3 DNA reads TGTGCCAGCTCTCTACCCGGGACAGGGGGCCTCGCCTACGAGCAGTACTTC. This rearrangement joins TRBV18 to TRBJ2-7; 12 nucleotides agree with TRBD1. CDR3 size: 17 residues. With V trimmed by 6 bases and J by 2 bases, 11 bases remained unmatched. Germline V lookup: CDR1 KGHSH, CDR2 LQKENI.